This T cell receptor beta chain was obtained from a study of blood T cell repertoires in COVID-19. On the study more broadly: Acute and convalescent COVID-19 samples came from the United States, Italy and Spain. PBMCs, B-cell-depleted T cells, or T cells provided the cDNA or gDNA that made up the material.

Per the original methods: Nucleated cell counts were estimated from reference gene primer amplification. Produced via immunoSEQ multiplex PCR; TCRdb's table is partial and in-frame only. The V and J calls and clone size were taken over from that table, and D and trimming were inferred from the DNA. The table includes 120,000 or so clones, approximately 91% detected once. The V gene end was trimmed by 10 bases and the J gene end by 0 bases; junction bases not matched to a gene: 6. Looked up from germline, CDR1 is LNHDA and CDR2 is SQIVND (reference sequence). The CDR3 is 14 amino acids. The sequence derives from a woman older than 75 with acute or convalescent COVID-19. Sequenced material: peripheral blood. The V call is TRBV19, the J call TRBJ1-3; TRBD1 matches at 7 bases. This CDR3 reads CATGTVSSGNTIYF. The DNA of the CDR3 is TGTGCCACCGGGACAGTCAGCTCTGGAAACACCATATATTTT.